This TCR beta chain was recorded in a study of chemoradiotherapy in HPV16-positive cancers. Trimming removed 6 bases from V and 4 bases from J, with 12 bases in between. The CDR3 length is 14 residues. Germline V gene lookup returns CDR1 SGHTA and CDR2 FQGNSA. Repertoires were sampled repeatedly during chemoradiotherapy. This clone was detected only once. Its specificity is not known. Points from the study as a whole: In HPV16-positive patients, HPV-responsive T-cell expansion tracked better recurrence-free survival. Functional assays defining HPV-specific T cells used only a couple of HPV16-positive patients. Candidate HPV-specific clones and E7-related TCR motifs grew in tumor during treatment.

Using immunoSEQ multiplex PCR, the repertoire was profiled, and TCRdb retains in-frame clones only, with some absent. Of about 8,600 clones detected, 85% to 90% appear once; the ten largest clones hold about 4%. The origin of this receptor is a human donor with HPV-associated anogenital cancer. The rearrangement uses TRBV7-2 and TRBJ1-4; tentative D call: TRBD1 (5 bases). Source: blood, taken from a patient who underwent chemoradiotherapy. The DNA of the CDR3 is TGTGCCAGCAGATCGGGACCGATTAATGAAAAACTGTTTTTT. Protein: CASRSGPINEKLFF.